Detailed here is one T cell receptor (beta chain). The data were taken from a study of T cells in Graves' hyperthyroidism and ophthalmopathy. With 3 bases removed from V and 2 bases from J, the gap between germline ends came to 13 bases. Looked up from germline, CDR1 is MDHEN and CDR2 is SYDVKM. The CDR3 has 16 amino acids. Amplification of TCR beta CDR3 regions used RNA as the template. TCR CDR3 underwent first-round RT-PCR with the HTBI primer set. Each CDR3 protein gets one entry after TCRdb re-called the multiplex PCR reads with MiXCR. The data contain about 600,000 distinct CDR3 sequences, more than 15% of them singletons.

The chain carries TRBV28 and TRBJ2-2; the D gene is possibly TRBD2 (5 bases). This TCR was sampled from a woman aged 35 to 49 with Graves' ophthalmopathy. The sequenced sample consisted of blood. The DNA of the CDR3 is TGTGCCAGCAGTTTGATTGAGGGAAGAAACACCGGGGAGCTGTTTTTT. Translating gives CASSLIEGRNTGELFF.